The next 30 T cell receptor beta chains were all read from a single sample in a study of human T cells and chemical hapten exposure. TCRdb fed the RACE reads into MiXCR, producing one record per CDR3 protein. The sample has roughly 380,000 distinct CDR3 sequences; about 6.3% are singletons. The time point here: patch test 2, 6 weeks after DPC sensitization. The sample's treatment: therapeutic diphenylcyclopropenone sensitization with weekly scalp DPC. The starting material was whole blood, obtained in connection with sensitization to the hapten diphenylcyclopropenone (DPC). The receptors originated from a woman under 30 with alopecia areata. Some clones in this sample may be carry-over from other donors' samples.

The table lists this clonotype with many counts. The DNA for the CDR3 is TGTGCCAGCCGACCTACAGGGGCCCAGCCCCAGCATTTT. It yields the protein CASRPTGAQPQHF. The chain combines TRBV7-2 with TRBJ1-5; 7 nucleotides agree with TRBD1. Germline V gene data show CDR1 as SGHTA and CDR2 as FQGNSA. The CDR3 runs to 13 residues. The ends lost 8 bases at V and 7 bases at J; junction bases unmatched: 8.

This clonotype showed up many times. The chain has TRBV4-2 and TRBJ1-1, with D unclear. The germline CDR1 and CDR2 sequences are LGHNA and YNFKEQ. Trimming took 2 bases from V and 6 from J, leaving 4 bases between them. The CDR3 covers 11 residues. The CDR3 spells CASSQYAEAFF. CDR3 sequence (DNA): TGTGCCAGCAGCCAATACGCTGAAGCTTTCTTT.

This clonotype showed up many times. J is TRBJ2-7 and V is TRBV20-1, with 10 bases identical to TRBD1. Germline CDR1 reads DFQATT; CDR2 reads SNEGSKA (reference sequence). J gave up 4 bases and V 6 bases, and 9 bases lay outside the gene matches. The CDR3 spans 14 residues. The CDR3 is CSAPDRDRGYEQYF. The CDR3 bases are TGCAGTGCCCCGGACCGGGACAGGGGTTACGAGCAGTACTTC.

This clonotype has ten or more counts. This chain links TRBV18 with TRBJ2-7; D uncertain. Germline lookup yields CDR1 KGHSH and CDR2 LQKENI. V lost 0 bases and J 2 bases, leaving 8 bases between the germline ends. The CDR3 has 14 residues. The CDR3 coding sequence is TGTGCCAGCTCACCACCGTCCAGAACCTACGAGCAGTACTTC. Its protein is CASSPPSRTYEQYF.

This clonotype occurred a few times. This chain links TRBV7-2 with TRBJ2-3; D might be TRBD2 (5 bases). CDR3 size: 20 residues. CDR1 and CDR2 from the germline V gene are SGHTA and FQGNSA. V lost 1 base to trimming and J lost 2 bases, with 25 bases between them. For the CDR3, the DNA is TGTGCCAGCAGCTTAGAGGCGGGCAAAGTACTCGGGCGATACACAGATACGCAGTATTTT. Protein product: CASSLEAGKVLGRYTDTQYF.

This clonotype was recorded at least ten times. This sequence joins TRBV10-3 and TRBJ2-2; unclear D gene. The V gene's germline CDR1 is ENHRY and CDR2 SYGVKD. The CDR3 has 14 residues. V gave up 7 bases and J gave up 6 bases, with 15 bases separating them. In nucleotides, the CDR3 is TGTGCCATCACCCCCGACATGGAACCCGGGGAGCTGTTTTTT. Its protein product is CAITPDMEPGELFF.

The V call is TRBV18, the J call TRBJ2-7; TRBD1 is a possible D gene (5 bases). Trimming removed 0 bases at V and 7 bases at J, with 19 bases between. The CDR3 has 16 residues. Germline lookup yields CDR1 KGHSH and CDR2 LQKENI. In DNA form, the CDR3 reads TGTGCCAGCTCACCACCGGTAAGGGGCAGGAACGGGGAGCAGTACTTC. Translating gives CASSPPVRGRNGEQYF.

This clonotype was counted only a few times. The CDR3 sequence: CASSPPMSDLAFF. DNA for the CDR3: TGTGCCAGCTCACCGCCAATGTCCGATCTAGCTTTCTTT. The gene calls are TRBV18 and TRBJ1-1, with no clear D. Per germline, CDR1 KGHSH and CDR2 LQKENI. There are 13 residues in the CDR3. V lost 3 bases and J lost 10, with 15 bases in between.

The table lists this clonotype with many counts. The chain links TRBV7-2 to TRBJ2-7, with 7 bases fitting TRBD1. This CDR3 is 14 amino acids long. The ends lost 9 bases at V and 6 bases at J; junction bases unmatched: 14. Looked up from germline, CDR1 is SGHTA and CDR2 is FQGNSA. The CDR3 loop is CASEDRVSGGEQYF. The DNA of the CDR3 is TGTGCCAGTGAAGACAGGGTCTCCGGAGGCGAGCAGTACTTC. Full variable domain (outside the CDR3, taken from reference TRBV7-2 and TRBJ2-7): GAGVSQSPSNKVTEKGKDVELRCDPISGHTALYWYRQSLGQGLEFLIYFQGNSAPDKSGLPSDRFSAERTGGSVSTLTIQRTQQEDSAVYLCASEDRVSGGEQYFGPGTRLTVT.

This chain links TRBV5-1 with TRBJ2-5, with 8 bases that match TRBD2. This CDR3 comprises 16 residues. Germline-derived CDR1 and CDR2 are SGHRS and YFSETQ. The ends lost 0 bases at V and 0 bases at J; junction bases unmatched: 4. In nucleotides, the CDR3 is TGCGCCAGCAGCTTGGATCCAGCGGGGGACCAAGAGACCCAGTACTTC. It yields the protein CASSLDPAGDQETQYF.

This clonotype has a handful of counts. The rearrangement joins TRBV7-9 to TRBJ2-4, with 7 bases identical to TRBD1. This CDR3 comprises 18 residues. V lost 1 base to trimming and J lost 1 base; unmatched junction nucleotides: 10. Germline V gene lookup returns CDR1 SEHNR and CDR2 FQNEAQ (reference sequence). CDR3 sequence: CASSLEGGVNWAKNIQYF. As DNA, the CDR3 is TGTGCCAGCAGCTTAGAAGGGGGCGTGAACTGGGCCAAAAACATTCAGTACTTC.

This clonotype showed up just a few times. The CDR3 coding sequence is TGTGCCAGCAAAAGGTTAGGGGGCACTGAAGCTTTCTTT. This translates into CASKRLGGTEAFF. The chain recombines TRBV6-2 or TRBV6-3 with TRBJ1-1; weak D call: TRBD1 (6 bases). The V end was cut by 7 bases, the J end by 4 bases, with 13 bases between. The CDR3 runs to 13 residues. Germline lookup yields CDR1 MNHEY and CDR2 SVGEGT.

The rearrangement joins TRBV6-5 to TRBJ2-1; 7 nucleotides match TRBD1. This CDR3 is 14 amino acids long. The germline gives CDR1 MNHEY, CDR2 SVGAGI. With 7 bases clipped from V and 8 bases from J, the junction kept 11 bases outside the gene matches. CDR3 amino acids: CASTFTGDGDEQFF. The CDR3 nucleotides read TGTGCCAGCACCTTTACAGGGGATGGGGATGAGCAGTTCTTC.

This clonotype has a count of ten or more. The chain uses TRBV13 and TRBJ2-3, with 15 nucleotides matching TRBD2. V was clipped by 5 bases and J by 0 bases; unmatched bases: 6. Germline CDR1 reads PRHDT; CDR2 reads FYEKMQ (reference sequence). The CDR3 contains 18 residues. The CDR3 sequence: CASSPGTSGGTSTDTQYF. CDR3 nucleotides: TGTGCCAGCAGCCCGGGGACTAGCGGGGGGACCAGCACAGATACGCAGTATTTT.

This clonotype was observed a handful of times. The rearrangement links TRBV18 to TRBJ1-1, with D hard to call. Germline CDR1 KGHSH, CDR2 LQKENI. There are 12 residues in the CDR3. V lost 3 bases and J 8 bases, leaving 10 bases between the germline ends. As DNA, the CDR3 is TGTGCCAGCTCACCCACGGACGGAGAAGCTTTCTTT. Its translation: CASSPTDGEAFF.

In this sample, this clonotype turned up many times. The rearrangement uses TRBV7-2 and TRBJ2-3; 11 positions match TRBD2. The CDR3 is made up of 14 amino acids. V dropped 4 bases and J dropped 4; count of bases not matched to a gene: 1. Germline values: CDR1 SGHTA, CDR2 FQGNSA. The CDR3, as DNA: TGTGCCAGCAGCTATAGCGGGGGGGCAGATACGCAGTATTTT. Translating gives CASSYSGGADTQYF.

The chain is built from TRBV24-1 and TRBJ2-3; 11 nucleotides line up with TRBD1. CDR3 length equals 16 residues. V lost 6 bases to trimming and J lost 3 bases; unmatched junction nucleotides: 7. CDR1 is KGHDR, CDR2 SFDVKD, per germline. DNA of the CDR3: TGTGCCACCAGTCCCTCCGGGACAGGGGGAACAGATACGCAGTATTTT. Its protein product is CATSPSGTGGTDTQYF.

The chain recombines TRBV7-3 with TRBJ2-1, with 11 bases matching TRBD2. This CDR3 is built from 16 residues. The ends lost 8 bases at V and 2 bases at J; junction bases unmatched: 8. Germline V gene data show CDR1 as SGHTA and CDR2 as FQGTGA. CDR3 nucleotides: TGTGCCAGCCAGAGGGCTAGCGGGGGGCCCTACAATGAGCAGTTCTTC. Protein sequence: CASQRASGGPYNEQFF.

Many counts were recorded for this clonotype. The CDR3 protein is CASTPPGVRGKDTEAFF. CDR3 nucleotides: TGTGCCAGCACCCCACCCGGGGTGCGGGGTAAGGACACTGAAGCTTTCTTT. The chain recombines TRBV28 with TRBJ1-1, with D hard to call. The CDR3 is 17 residues long. Between the trimmed V and J ends, which lost 7 bases and 3 bases, there was a span of 24 bases. Germline V gives CDR1 MDHEN, CDR2 SYDVKM.

This clonotype was seen many times. The chain is built from TRBV20-1 and TRBJ1-1, with 7 bases fitting TRBD1. V lost 3 bases, J lost 0 bases, and 1 base stayed unmatched. Germline V gives CDR1 DFQATT, CDR2 SNEGSKA (reference sequence). The CDR3 covers 13 residues. CDR3 nucleotides: TGCAGTGCTAGTGGGACAGTGAACACTGAAGCTTTCTTT. Its translation: CSASGTVNTEAFF.

In its sample, this clonotype was seen many times. The chain joins TRBV12-3 or TRBV12-4 to TRBJ1-1, with D possibly matching TRBD1 (5 bases). The CDR3 sequence is 15 residues long. Trimming removed 6 bases at V and 0 bases at J, with 14 bases between. CDR3 DNA sequence: TGTGCCAGCAGCCATTCTGGACACCTGAACACTGAAGCTTTCTTT. It is translated as CASSHSGHLNTEAFF.

At least ten counts were recorded for this clonotype. J is TRBJ1-2 and V is TRBV7-9; the D is unclear. The CDR3 sequence is 15 residues long. V lost 2 bases, J lost 4 bases, and 14 bases lay in between. Germline loops: CDR1 SEHNR, CDR2 FQNEAQ (reference sequence). The CDR3 region is CASSLISTIFYGYTF. The CDR3 nucleotides read TGTGCCAGCAGCTTAATTTCGACAATATTCTATGGCTACACCTTC.

The rearrangement uses TRBV20-1 and TRBJ2-7; D possibly corresponds to TRBD2 (6 bases). CDR1 is DFQATT and CDR2 is SNEGSKA in the germline V gene (reference sequence). V shed 0 bases and J shed 3 bases, with 15 bases lying between them. The length of the CDR3 is 15 residues. The CDR3 sequence: CSARDVDGGDYEQYF. The CDR3 DNA reads as TGCAGTGCTAGAGATGTTGACGGGGGTGACTACGAGCAGTACTTC.

In the case of this clonotype: One base away lies a much larger clone, so this may be a sequencing read error. Without the conserved terminal phenylalanine or tryptophan, this CDR3 likely stems from a read error. V gene TRBV12-3 or TRBV12-4 combines with J gene TRBJ1-5, with D uncertain. V gave up 3 bases and J gave up 3 bases, with 0 bases separating them. This CDR3 has 11 amino acids. In DNA form, the CDR3 reads TGTGCCAGCAGTTTCAATCAGCCCCAGCATTCT. Protein sequence: CASSFNQPQHS.

This clonotype has just a few counts. The chain combines TRBV6-2 or TRBV6-3 with TRBJ1-6; a weak D match, TRBD1 (6 bases). V was clipped by 2 bases and J by 7 bases, with 12 bases between them. The length of the CDR3 is 15 residues. The germline V gene has CDR1 MNHEY and CDR2 SVGEGT. The DNA for the CDR3 is TGTGCCAGCAGTTACAGTGGGACAAAGAATTCACCCCTCCACTTT. This translates into CASSYSGTKNSPLHF.

This clonotype appeared a few times. V gene TRBV6-2 or TRBV6-3 combines with J gene TRBJ2-3; D gene ambiguous. Trimming took off 4 bases at V and 2 bases at J, with 7 bases between the two ends. The CDR3 loop spans 13 amino acids. Germline CDR1 and CDR2: MNHEY and SVGEGT. The CDR3 sequence is CASSSQATDTQYF. As DNA, the CDR3 is TGTGCCAGCAGTTCCCAGGCCACAGATACGCAGTATTTT.

The table lists this clonotype with many counts. The rearrangement uses TRBV25-1 and TRBJ1-5; 9 positions match TRBD1. V gave up 3 bases and J gave up 7 bases; unmatched junction bases: 4. Germline V gene data show CDR1 as MGHDK and CDR2 as SYGVNS. The CDR3 loop spans 14 amino acids. CDR3 in DNA: TGTGCCAGCAGTGATTGGACAGGGGACCAGCCCCAGCATTTT. Protein sequence: CASSDWTGDQPQHF.

The rearrangement joins TRBV6-6 to TRBJ2-7; D is uncertain. This CDR3 spans 13 amino acids. The germline CDR1 and CDR2 sequences are MNHNY and SVGAGI (reference sequence). Trimming shortened V by 1 base and J by 5 bases, and 9 bases separated the two germline ends. Written as DNA, the CDR3 is TGTGCCAGCAGTTACTTTGTCGGGCACGAGCAGTACTTC. It specifies CASSYFVGHEQYF.

In its sample, this clonotype was seen many times. V gene TRBV7-2 combines with J gene TRBJ2-3; 7 bases line up with TRBD1. The germline V gene encodes CDR1 SGHTA and CDR2 FQGNSA. This CDR3 comprises 17 residues. Germline trimming cut 1 base from V and 0 bases from J; bases unmatched to any gene: 7. The CDR3 DNA sequence: TGTGCCAGCAGCTTAGAGGGGAGACAGGGCAGCACAGATACGCAGTATTTT. This sequence encodes CASSLEGRQGSTDTQYF.

In this sample, this clonotype turned up a few times. This chain connects TRBV29-1 to TRBJ1-2, with D possibly matching TRBD1 (6 bases). This CDR3 comprises 9 residues. The ends were cut back, 7 bases at V and 6 bases at J, with 6 bases in the middle. The V gene's germline CDR1 is SQVTM and CDR2 ANQGSEA. The CDR3 sequence: CSEGDGYTF. In DNA, the CDR3 is TGCAGCGAGGGGGATGGCTACACCTTC.